Each of the 10 T cell receptor beta chains below was sequenced from the same sample in a study of technical replicates of blood from four donors. Libraries were prepared by immunoSEQ multiplex PCR; TCRdb keeps only in-frame clonotypes and omits some of them. This sample has around 81,000 clones; roughly 77% occur once, and the top ten carry about 4%. Material: PBMCs. These receptors were collected from a human donor in good health. Some clones in this sample may be carry-over from other donors' samples.

In this sample, this clone turned up once. The CDR3 spells CASSQTGQASYEQYF. In DNA form, the CDR3 reads TGTGCCAGCAGTCAGACAGGGCAAGCGTCCTACGAGCAGTACTTC. This chain connects TRBV6-1 to TRBJ2-7, with 7 bases matching TRBD1. The CDR3 is 15 residues long. Trimming removed 5 bases from V and 1 base from J; junction bases left unmatched: 8. Germline assignment: CDR1 MNHNS and CDR2 SASEGT.

V usage is TRBV5-1 and J usage is TRBJ1-2; D ambiguous. V gave up 0 bases and J gave up 4 bases, with 16 bases separating them. CDR3 size: 16 residues. Germline V gene sequence: CDR1 SGHRS, CDR2 YFSETQ. The chain's CDR3 is CASSLDQNYLSYGYTF. CDR3 nucleotides: TGCGCCAGCAGCTTGGATCAGAACTACCTCTCCTATGGCTACACCTTC. Full variable domain (rest looked up from reference TRBV5-1 and TRBJ1-2): KAGVTQTPRYLIKTRGQQVTLSCSPISGHRSVSWYQQTPGQGLQFLFEYFSETQRNKGNFPGRFSGRQFSNSRSEMNVSTLELGDSALYLCASSLDQNYLSYGYTFGSGTRLTVV.

The J gene is TRBJ2-7, the V gene TRBV27; a weak D match, TRBD1 (6 bases). There are 14 residues in the CDR3. Germline V lookup: CDR1 MNHEY, CDR2 SMNVEV (reference sequence). V lost 4 bases, J lost 0 bases, and 10 bases lay in between. The CDR3 DNA reads as TGTGCCAGCAGTTCCCGGGACAACTCCTACGAGCAGTACTTC. Protein sequence: CASSSRDNSYEQYF.

Only a few counts were recorded for this clone. The chain combines TRBV15 with TRBJ2-6; 9 nucleotides align to TRBD1. Germline V lookup: CDR1 LNHNV, CDR2 YYDKDF (reference sequence). This CDR3 region has 20 residues. Germline trimming cut 5 bases from V and 5 bases from J; bases unmatched to any gene: 19. CDR3 DNA sequence: TGTGCCACCAGCGGATCCCGGGACAGGGAGACTGGGGGTTGGGCCAACGTCCTGACTTTC. Residues: CATSGSRDRETGGWANVLTF.

This chain connects TRBV19 to TRBJ2-4; 12 nucleotides match TRBD2. The CDR3 length is 20 residues. Trimming cost V 5 bases and J 2 bases; bases outside gene matches: 16. Germline V CDR1 and CDR2: LNHDA, SQIVND (reference sequence). The CDR3 loop reads CASSPREPSGRAGSKNIQYF. The CDR3 DNA reads TGTGCCAGTAGTCCCAGGGAGCCTAGCGGGAGGGCCGGGTCCAAAAACATTCAGTACTTC.

This rearrangement joins TRBV19 to TRBJ2-2, with D possibly TRBD2 on 5 matching bases. Germline V gene data show CDR1 as LNHDA and CDR2 as SQIVND (reference sequence). V lost 6 bases, J lost 2 bases, and 13 bases lay in between. The CDR3 covers 15 residues. CDR3 loop: CASSVLDLNTGELFF. The CDR3, as DNA: TGTGCCAGTAGCGTACTGGACTTAAACACCGGGGAGCTGTTTTTT. Together with reference TRBV19 and TRBJ2-2, the CDR3 gives the full variable domain: DGGITQSPKYLFRKEGQNVTLSCEQNLNHDAMYWYRQDPGQGLRLIYYSQIVNDFQKGDIAEGYSVSREKKESFPLTVTSAQKNPTAFYLCASSVLDLNTGELFFGEGSRLTVL.

The CDR3 DNA sequence: TGCAGCGTCCCAGGGGTCCTTTACAATGAGCAGTTCTTC. The encoded protein is CSVPGVLYNEQFF. The chain uses TRBV29-1 and TRBJ2-1, with D possibly TRBD1 on 6 matching bases. Germline CDR1 is SQVTM and CDR2 is ANQGSEA. The germline V and J ends were trimmed by 6 bases and 4 bases, with 13 bases remaining between them. The CDR3 has 13 amino acids.

The V call is TRBV7-9, the J call TRBJ2-5, with D possibly TRBD1 on 6 matching bases. Germline V gene lookup returns CDR1 SEHNR and CDR2 FQNEAQ (reference sequence). CDR3 length: 14 residues. V lost 1 base and J 5 bases, leaving 11 bases between the germline ends. CDR3 sequence reads: CASSLGQGMETQYF. Written as DNA, the CDR3 is TGTGCCAGCAGCTTAGGCCAGGGGATGGAGACCCAGTACTTC.

The chain combines TRBV19 with TRBJ1-5, with a possible D match to TRBD1 (5 bases). This CDR3 comprises 15 residues. V was cut by 5 bases and J by 4 bases, with 15 bases left in between. Germline loops: CDR1 LNHDA, CDR2 SQIVND (reference sequence). The CDR3 spells CASSAEGAPNQPQHF. The DNA for the CDR3 is TGTGCCAGTAGTGCCGAAGGGGCCCCGAATCAGCCCCAGCATTTT.

The chain has TRBV16 and TRBJ2-7; 9 bases map to TRBD2. Germline CDR1 KGHSY, CDR2 FQNENV. The CDR3 has 17 residues. With 2 bases clipped from V and 6 bases from J, the junction kept 14 bases outside the gene matches. CDR3 in amino acids: CASSQVFQTSGYPEQYF. Here the CDR3 DNA reads TGTGCCAGCAGCCAAGTTTTTCAGACTAGCGGTTATCCCGAGCAGTACTTC.